Listed below are T cell receptor beta chains from one sample, sequenced in a study of OX40 agonist ivuxolimab in advanced cancers. Profiled with immunoSEQ multiplex PCR; TCRdb holds only in-frame clones, not every one. Among 45,000 to 55,000 clones listed, 90% to 95% were seen once. The sample was CD4+ or CD8+ T cells sorted from blood, taken in a trial of the OX40 agonist ivuxolimab. The receptors come from an adult with an advanced solid tumor such as melanoma, head and neck, liver or kidney cancer. Both conserved end residues are part of each CDR3. The order of the fields is D gene, V gene, J gene, CDR3 DNA, CDR3 protein. D genes are given only for firm matches.

>NA|TRBV7-9|TRBJ2-7
TGTGCCAGCAGTCTACCGGGAACCTACGAGCAGTACTTC
CASSLPGTYEQYF
>NA|TRBV27|TRBJ2-7
TGTGCCAGCCAGCCTATGAGTAGCCCCTACGAGCAGTACTTC
CASQPMSSPYEQYF
>TRBD1|TRBV7-2|TRBJ1-1
TGTGCCAGCAGCCACCGACAGGGGATCCCTGAAGCTTTCTTT
CASSHRQGIPEAFF
>TRBD1|TRBV5-1|TRBJ2-4
TGCGCCAGCAGCTCAGACAGGGTCATTCAGTACTTC
CASSSDRVIQYF
>NA|TRBV6-5|TRBJ2-7
TGTGCCAGCAGTTCCCCTTCCTACGAGCAGTACTTC
CASSSPSYEQYF
>TRBD2|TRBV27|TRBJ2-1
TGTGCCAGCAGTCCCTTAGCGGGAGGAACAAATGAGCAGTTCTTC
CASSPLAGGTNEQFF
>NA|TRBV14|TRBJ2-7
TGTGCCAGCAGCCAAGGATCTACCGAGCAGTACTTC
CASSQGSTEQYF
>TRBD2|TRBV29-1|TRBJ2-5
TGCAGCGTTGAAGGACTAGCGGCCCAAGAGACCCAGTACTTC
CSVEGLAAQETQYF
>NA|TRBV6-5|TRBJ2-1
TGTGCCAGCAACCCGACAGCAAACAATGAGCAGTTCTTC
CASNPTANNEQFF
>TRBD2|TRBV4-3|TRBJ2-3
TGCGCCAGCAGCCCAGAGGGACTAGCGGGTACAGATACGCAGTATTTT
CASSPEGLAGTDTQYF
>NA|TRBV7-9|TRBJ2-5
TGTGCCAGCAGCTCGCCCCTCGGGGCCCAGTACTTC
CASSSPLGAQYF
>TRBD1|TRBV4-3|TRBJ1-4
TGCGCCAGCAGCCAAGGTACAGGGGAGGGTGAAAAACTGTTTTTT
CASSQGTGEGEKLFF
>NA|TRBV7-2|TRBJ2-7
TGTGCCAGCAGCTCCGGTCGAGGGGCCTACGAGCAGTACTTC
CASSSGRGAYEQYF
>TRBD1|TRBV9|TRBJ2-2
TGTGCCAGCAGCGCCAGGACAGGGACCACCGGGGAGCTGTTTTTT
CASSARTGTTGELFF
>TRBD1|TRBV19|TRBJ2-7
TGTGCCAGTAGTGAACCCGGGACAGTCGCCTACGAGCAGTACTTC
CASSEPGTVAYEQYF
>NA|TRBV15|TRBJ1-5
TGTGCCACCAGCAGAGAACGGTGGGGTCAGCCCCAGCATTTT
CATSRERWGQPQHF
>TRBD2|TRBV4-3|TRBJ2-3
TGCGCCAGCAGCCAAGAAGAGCGGGAGTATGACACAGATACGCAGTATTTT
CASSQEEREYDTDTQYF
>TRBD1|TRBV29-1|TRBJ2-7
TGCAGCGTTGAAGATTCCGGGACAGGGGACGACGAGCAGTACTTC
CSVEDSGTGDDEQYF
>NA|TRBV28|TRBJ2-7
TGTGCCAGCAGTCAAGTACGGACTCGTTACGAGCAGTACTTC
CASSQVRTRYEQYF